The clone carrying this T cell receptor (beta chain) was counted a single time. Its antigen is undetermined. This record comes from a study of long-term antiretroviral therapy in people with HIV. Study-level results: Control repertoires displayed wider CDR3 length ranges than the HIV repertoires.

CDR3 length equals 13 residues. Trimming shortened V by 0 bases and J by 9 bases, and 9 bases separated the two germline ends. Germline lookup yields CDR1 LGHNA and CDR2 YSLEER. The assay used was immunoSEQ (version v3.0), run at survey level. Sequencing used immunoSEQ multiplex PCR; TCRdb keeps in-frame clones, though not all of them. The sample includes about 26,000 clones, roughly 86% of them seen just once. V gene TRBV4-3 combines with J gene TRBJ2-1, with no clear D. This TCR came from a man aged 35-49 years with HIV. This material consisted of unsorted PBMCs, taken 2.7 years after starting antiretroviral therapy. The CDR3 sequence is CASSQDLGFEQFF. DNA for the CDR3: TGCGCCAGCAGCCAAGACCTCGGGTTTGAGCAGTTCTTC.